The 26 T cell receptor beta chains given below trace back to one sample, sequenced in a study of shared clonotypes between healthy human individuals. Libraries were prepared by immunoSEQ multiplex PCR; TCRdb keeps only in-frame clonotypes and omits some of them. The sample consists of hundreds of thousands of clones, around 95% of them appearing once. Naive CD8 cells were CD45RO-negative, positively selected for CCR7, excluding terminally differentiated effector memory CD45RA+ cells. Sequencing was done on a sample of naive CD8+ T cells sorted from blood. The receptors derive from a woman aged 25 to 39 in good health.

The rearrangement links TRBV27 to TRBJ2-7; TRBD1 might be the D (7 bases). CDR3 length: 17 residues. Germline-derived CDR1 and CDR2 are MNHEY and SMNVEV (reference sequence). Trimming cost V 6 bases and J 1 base, with 22 bases left between them. The CDR3 nucleotides are TGTGCCAGCAGCCCGGGAGACAGGGCGGCGGGATCCTACGAGCAGTACTTC. Its translation is CASSPGDRAAGSYEQYF.

The chain is built from TRBV4-1 and TRBJ2-7; D is ambiguous. V lost 1 base and J lost 3, with 16 bases in between. CDR1 and CDR2 from the germline V gene are MGHRA and YSYEKL. The CDR3 contains 16 residues. The CDR3 protein is CASSQVGPGSNYEQYF. The DNA of the CDR3 is TGCGCCAGCAGCCAAGTTGGGCCAGGCAGTAACTACGAGCAGTACTTC.

V and J are TRBV5-8 and TRBJ2-5; D gene unclear. Trimming left V 7 bases short and J 5 bases short, with 6 bases between. This CDR3 has 10 amino acids. Germline CDR1 SGHTS, CDR2 YDEGEE. CDR3 protein: CASGPETQYF. The DNA of the CDR3 is TGTGCCAGCGGGCCGGAGACCCAGTACTTC.

The J gene is TRBJ2-3, the V gene TRBV11-2; 10 nucleotides agree with TRBD2. This CDR3 contains 18 residues. Germline V CDR1 and CDR2: SGHAT, FQNNGV. V was clipped by 5 bases and J by 0 bases; unmatched bases: 11. CDR3 region: CASSPVSPSGRSTDTQYF. In nucleotides, the CDR3 is TGTGCCAGCAGCCCGGTCAGCCCTAGCGGGAGAAGCACAGATACGCAGTATTTT.

V and J are TRBV5-4 and TRBJ1-2; TRBD1 agrees at 7 bases. CDR3 size: 14 residues. V dropped 4 bases and J dropped 6; count of bases not matched to a gene: 9. Germline CDR1 SGHNT, CDR2 YYREEE (reference sequence). CDR3 nucleotides: TGTGCCAGCAGCAGAGGGACAGCCGATGATGGCTACACCTTC. Amino acids: CASSRGTADDGYTF.

V usage is TRBV19 and J usage is TRBJ2-5; D unclear. Germline V gene data show CDR1 as LNHDA and CDR2 as SQIVND (reference sequence). Trimming stripped 2 bases from V and 5 bases from J, with 15 bases between. The CDR3 extends over 15 amino acids. The CDR3, as DNA: TGTGCCAGTAGTATAAGGGCGACCGATAGGGAGACCCAGTACTTC. The encoded protein is CASSIRATDRETQYF.

The gene calls are TRBV11-3 and TRBJ2-5; D possibly corresponds to TRBD1 (6 bases). Germline V gene sequence: CDR1 SGHNT, CDR2 YENEEA. Trimming removed 2 bases at V and 5 bases at J, with 9 bases between. CDR3 length: 13 residues. The CDR3: CASSLSGDETQYF. CDR3 bases: TGTGCCAGCAGCTTATCAGGGGATGAGACCCAGTACTTC.

V is TRBV30 and J is TRBJ1-1; no clear D. The V gene lost 2 bases and the J gene lost 3 bases, with 10 bases spanning the gap. CDR3 length equals 13 residues. Germline assignment: CDR1 GTSNPN and CDR2 SVGIG (reference sequence). The CDR3 DNA reads as TGTGCCTGGAGTTTGACAACCTACACTGAAGCTTTCTTT. Translated: CAWSLTTYTEAFF.

This clone was seen a handful of times. The chain couples TRBV27 to TRBJ1-2; D is unclear. Germline lookup yields CDR1 MNHEY and CDR2 SMNVEV (reference sequence). V was trimmed by 5 bases and J by 0 bases, leaving 10 bases between them. The CDR3 extends over 14 amino acids. CDR3 in amino acids: CASSADGANYGYTF. CDR3 nucleotide sequence: TGTGCCAGCAGTGCGGACGGGGCTAACTATGGCTACACCTTC.

The chain recombines TRBV20-1 with TRBJ2-5; no clear D. The end of the DNA is better explained by TRBJ2-7, so the J call may be wrong. The CDR3 has 11 amino acids. Germline lookup yields CDR1 DFQATT and CDR2 SNEGSKA (reference sequence). The CDR3, as DNA: TGCAGTGCTAGACGCGGTTACGAGCAGTACTTC. It encodes CSARRGYEQYF.

Comments on this clone: Other DNA sequences in the same sample also yield this CDR3. The J gene is TRBJ2-1, the V gene TRBV6-5, with 7 bases fitting TRBD2. Germline-derived CDR1 and CDR2 are MNHEY and SVGAGI. CDR3 length: 15 amino acids. J gave up 0 bases and V 2 bases, and 1 base lay outside the gene matches. CDR3 DNA: TGTGCCAGCAGTTACGGCGGGAGCTCCTACAATGAGCAGTTCTTC. Its translation is CASSYGGSSYNEQFF.

The V gene is TRBV5-1, the J gene TRBJ2-2; no clear D. V lost 2 bases, J lost 3 bases, and 14 bases lay in between. CDR3 length: 16 residues. Germline loops: CDR1 SGHRS, CDR2 YFSETQ. CDR3 residues: CASSLVVNSHTGELFF. The CDR3 nucleotides are TGCGCCAGCAGCTTAGTGGTGAACAGCCACACCGGGGAGCTGTTTTTT.

This clone was seen just once. The V and J genes are TRBV10-3 and TRBJ2-5, with no clear D. The CDR3 is made up of 14 amino acids. Trimming removed 0 bases at V and 0 bases at J, with 5 bases between. The germline gives CDR1 ENHRY, CDR2 SYGVKD. CDR3 region: CAISESSDQETQYF. CDR3 in DNA: TGTGCCATCAGTGAGTCGTCTGACCAAGAGACCCAGTACTTC.

The V call is TRBV6-6, the J call TRBJ1-2, with D perhaps TRBD1 (6 bases). The germline V and J ends were trimmed by 4 bases and 7 bases, with 19 bases remaining between them. The germline V gene has CDR1 MNHNY and CDR2 SVGAGI (reference sequence). This CDR3 is 15 amino acids long. CDR3 nucleotides: TGTGCCAGCAGTTCGACCACGACAGGATTGGGTGGCTACACCTTC. This gives the protein CASSSTTTGLGGYTF.

This clone appeared a single time. The chain employs TRBV7-9 and TRBJ2-7, with D possibly called TRBD1 or TRBD2 (5 bases each). The CDR3 spans 15 residues. CDR1 is SEHNR, CDR2 FQNEAQ, per germline (reference sequence). Trimming stripped 0 bases from V and 1 base from J, with 10 bases between. CDR3 DNA: TGTGCCAGCAGCTTAGCGCAGGGAGTTTCCTACGAGCAGTACTTC. This translates into CASSLAQGVSYEQYF. Combining the CDR3 with reference TRBV7-9 and TRBJ2-7 gives the whole variable domain DTGVSQNPRHKITKRGQNVTFRCDPISEHNRLYWYRQTLGQGPEFLTYFQNEAQLEKSRLLSDRFSAERPKGSFSTLEIQRTEQGDSAMYLCASSLAQGVSYEQYFGPGTRLTVT.

V and J are TRBV5-1 and TRBJ1-2, with TRBD1 as a possible D gene (6 bases). The CDR3 is 14 residues long. The germline V and J ends were trimmed by 0 bases and 4 bases, with 10 bases remaining between them. From germline, CDR1 is SGHRS and CDR2 YFSETQ. Here the CDR3 reads CASSLVDSSYGYTF. CDR3 sequence (DNA): TGCGCCAGCAGCTTGGTGGACAGCAGCTATGGCTACACCTTC.

The genes are TRBV19 and TRBJ2-7; perhaps TRBD1 as D (6 bases). Germline V gene data show CDR1 as LNHDA and CDR2 as SQIVND (reference sequence). CDR3 length: 14 residues. V dropped 1 base and J dropped 4 bases, with 11 bases sitting between them. The DNA of the CDR3 is TGTGCCAGTAGTATAGGATGGGGGCGGTACGAGCAGTACTTC. It translates to CASSIGWGRYEQYF.

The chain links TRBV14 to TRBJ1-3; D gene uncertain. Trimming left V 2 bases short and J 0 bases short, with 11 bases between. CDR3 size: 16 residues. Germline V gives CDR1 SGHDN, CDR2 FVKESK. CDR3 DNA sequence: TGTGCCAGCAGCCAATTTACGGGATACTCTGGAAACACCATATATTTT. Amino acid sequence: CASSQFTGYSGNTIYF.

The genes are TRBV10-2 and TRBJ2-5; D ambiguous. From germline, CDR1 is WSHSY and CDR2 SAAADI. The CDR3 length is 11 residues. Trimming stripped 5 bases from V and 0 bases from J, with 1 base between. CDR3 region: CASSYQETQYF. The CDR3 nucleotides are TGCGCCAGCAGTTACCAAGAGACCCAGTACTTC.

The rearrangement joins TRBV6-5 to TRBJ2-3; D remains ambiguous. The germline V gene encodes CDR1 MNHEY and CDR2 SVGAGI. There are 13 residues in the CDR3. V gave up 2 bases and J gave up 4 bases, with 7 bases separating them. CDR3 DNA: TGTGCCAGCAGTTACGGTGGGGCAGATACGCAGTATTTT. Amino acids: CASSYGGADTQYF.

The chain couples TRBV6-1 to TRBJ1-4, with 7 nucleotides matching TRBD1. The J segment lost 4 bases and the V segment lost 2 bases, leaving 10 bases of the junction unmatched. The CDR3 runs 17 residues. Per the germline V gene, CDR1 is MNHNS and CDR2 is SASEGT. The chain's CDR3 is CASSERPRWDSNEKLFF. CDR3 coding DNA: TGTGCCAGCAGTGAAAGACCCCGGTGGGACAGTAATGAAAAACTGTTTTTT.

The chain joins TRBV6-4 to TRBJ2-7, with D possibly matching TRBD2 (5 bases). Trimming cost V 7 bases and J 0 bases, with 7 bases left between them. CDR3 length equals 12 residues. Germline V lookup: CDR1 MRHNA, CDR2 SNTAGT. The CDR3 coding sequence is TGTGCCAGCATACTAGTCTCCTACGAGCAGTACTTC. Translation gives CASILVSYEQYF.

The rearrangement links TRBV7-6 to TRBJ2-3, with D perhaps assigned TRBD1 or TRBD2 (6 bases each). The CDR3 consists of 17 residues. V lost 2 bases and J lost 2, with 17 bases in between. The germline CDR1 and CDR2 sequences are SGHVS and FNYEAQ. The CDR3 DNA is TGTGCCAGCAGCTTAACAATAGCGACGGGGGCCACAGATACGCAGTATTTT. It encodes CASSLTIATGATDTQYF.

The rearrangement links TRBV19 to TRBJ1-5; the D gene is possibly TRBD1 (6 bases). Deletions cut 3 bases from V and 5 bases from J, with 14 bases between. CDR3 length: 15 residues. Germline CDR1 reads LNHDA; CDR2 reads SQIVND (reference sequence). The CDR3 region is CASSIFNREDQPQHF. For the CDR3, the DNA is TGTGCCAGTAGTATTTTTAACAGGGAAGATCAGCCCCAGCATTTT.

The rearrangement joins TRBV19 to TRBJ2-2; D perhaps matches TRBD2 (6 bases). Germline V CDR1 and CDR2: LNHDA, SQIVND (reference sequence). V was pared by 2 bases and J by 2 bases, with 18 bases between. The CDR3 contains 18 residues. DNA of the CDR3: TGTGCCAGTAGTATATCTTTACGGGGACTCCCAAACACCGGGGAGCTGTTTTTT. It codes for CASSISLRGLPNTGELFF.

The rearrangement links TRBV19 to TRBJ2-7; 7 bases are shared with TRBD1. The CDR3 consists of 16 residues. The germline V gene encodes CDR1 LNHDA and CDR2 SQIVND (reference sequence). The V segment lost 5 bases and the J segment 3 bases; nucleotides outside the gene matches: 13. Here the CDR3 DNA reads TGTGCCAGTAGTCCCTCCCCGGGACAGAAGATCTACGAGCAGTACTTC. Its translation: CASSPSPGQKIYEQYF. Filled out from reference TRBV19 and TRBJ2-7, the complete variable domain reads DGGITQSPKYLFRKEGQNVTLSCEQNLNHDAMYWYRQDPGQGLRLIYYSQIVNDFQKGDIAEGYSVSREKKESFPLTVTSAQKNPTAFYLCASSPSPGQKIYEQYFGPGTRLTVT.